The sequence of this TCR beta chain was determined in a study of shared clonotypes between healthy human individuals. The authors ran the assay at deep level. This table comes from immunoSEQ multiplex PCR, and its TCRdb copy is limited to in-frame clones, with some not included. The table includes more than 2,000,000 clones, around 90% detected once. From germline, CDR1 is SGHNT and CDR2 YYREEE (reference sequence). Deletions cut 4 bases from V and 2 bases from J, with 14 bases between. The CDR3 totals 15 residues. Comment on this clone: Antigen unknown.

General study results and limits: Larger estimated richness was generally recorded for naive subsets relative to memory subsets. Represented diversity, genetic and exposure-history alike, was limited by few donors.

The receptor was derived from a man aged 18 to 35 in good health. V gene TRBV5-4 combines with J gene TRBJ2-3; D is perhaps TRBD1 or TRBD2 (5 bases each). The sample consisted of naive CD4+ T cells sorted from blood. Subset denoted: CD45RA+ positively selected. CDR3 amino acids: CASSTVRETTDTQYF. Here the CDR3 DNA reads TGTGCCAGCAGCACGGTCAGGGAGACCACAGATACGCAGTATTTT.